The 15 T cell receptor beta chains listed next were all sequenced from one sample in a study of blood T cell repertoires in COVID-19. Generated by immunoSEQ multiplex PCR, the TCRdb table keeps only in-frame clones and is missing some. The repertoire holds approximately 260,000 clones, with around 83% as singletons. The sequenced sample consisted of PBMCs or T cells enriched from blood (not recorded which). These receptors originate from a woman aged 50 to 65 who had been exposed to COVID-19.

The table lists this clone with a count of one. The genes are TRBV7-3 and TRBJ2-1; 8 bases agree with TRBD2. The CDR3 is 15 amino acids. CDR1 and CDR2 (germline): SGHTA, FQGTGA. After removal of 5 bases from V and 4 bases from J, the junction contained 7 bases not matched to a gene. Written as DNA, the CDR3 is TGTGCCAGCAGCCCTCGGGGGGGGCGATACAATGAGCAGTTCTTC. Its translation is CASSPRGGRYNEQFF. The complete variable domain, with remaining parts taken from reference TRBV7-3 and TRBJ2-1, reads GAGVSQTPSNKVTEKGKYVELRCDPISGHTALYWYRQSLGQGPEFLIYFQGTGAADDSGLPNDRFFAVRPEGSVSTLKIQRTERGDSAVYLCASSPRGGRYNEQFFGPGTRLTVL.

This clone showed up just a few times. DNA of the CDR3: TGTGCCAGCAGCTTAGGGGCTTATGGCTACACCTTC. Its protein is CASSLGAYGYTF. The J gene is TRBJ1-2, the V gene TRBV11-2; D not resolved. This CDR3 is 12 amino acids long. Germline V lookup: CDR1 SGHAT, CDR2 FQNNGV. V dropped 1 base and J dropped 5 bases, with 5 bases sitting between them.

The table lists this clone with many counts. The J gene is TRBJ2-3, the V gene TRBV9, with 7 nucleotides matching TRBD2. V lost 2 bases and J lost 2; bases outside the gene matches: 8. This CDR3 has 16 residues. Germline CDR1 and CDR2: SGDLS and YYNGEE. As DNA, the CDR3 is TGTGCCAGCAGCGTGTTCAGCGGGGTCCACACAGATACGCAGTATTTT. Translated: CASSVFSGVHTDTQYF. The full variable domain, completed using reference TRBV9 and TRBJ2-3, is DSGVTQTPKHLITATGQRVTLRCSPRSGDLSVYWYQQSLDQGLQFLIQYYNGEERAKGNILERFSAQQFPDLHSELNLSSLELGDSALYFCASSVFSGVHTDTQYFGPGTRLTVL.

This chain joins TRBV19 and TRBJ2-7, with TRBD2 matching 8 bases. V shed 10 bases, J shed 0 bases, and the junction held 17 bases outside the gene matches. CDR3 length equals 17 residues. Germline V gene data show CDR1 as LNHDA and CDR2 as SQIVND (reference sequence). CDR3 residues: CATQKRSGGSFSYEQYF. Written as DNA, the CDR3 is TGTGCCACCCAAAAGCGGAGCGGGGGCTCATTCTCCTACGAGCAGTACTTC.

The chain employs TRBV27 and TRBJ1-5; 11 nucleotides agree with TRBD1. The CDR3 sequence is 16 residues long. V lost 5 bases and J lost 6; bases outside the gene matches: 9. Germline lookup yields CDR1 MNHEY and CDR2 SMNVEV (reference sequence). The CDR3 spells CASSPIRGTGGQPQHF. The CDR3 coding sequence is TGTGCCAGCAGTCCAATAAGAGGGACAGGGGGTCAGCCCCAGCATTTT.

The chain employs TRBV28 and TRBJ2-7, with D possibly TRBD2 on 5 matching bases. V was pared by 2 bases and J by 5 bases, with 7 bases between. Germline CDR1 and CDR2: MDHEN and SYDVKM. This CDR3 has 12 residues. DNA of the CDR3: TGTGCCAGCAGTTTAGAGGGTAACGAGCAGTACTTC. This translates into CASSLEGNEQYF.

V and J are TRBV7-3 and TRBJ2-1; 10 nucleotides match TRBD2. The CDR3 runs to 16 residues. V dropped 1 base and J dropped 4; count of bases not matched to a gene: 4. Per the germline V gene, CDR1 is SGHTA and CDR2 is FQGTGA. The CDR3 is CASSLRAGGPYNEQFF. The CDR3 DNA reads TGTGCCAGCAGCTTAAGAGCGGGGGGGCCATACAATGAGCAGTTCTTC.

This clone was counted a single time. V gene TRBV6-2 or TRBV6-3 combines with J gene TRBJ1-1; no reliable D call. This CDR3 contains 16 residues. Per the germline V gene, CDR1 is MNHEY and CDR2 is SVGEGT. Trimming shortened V by 2 bases and J by 11 bases, and 24 bases separated the two germline ends. CDR3 amino acids: CASSYRMFVLTRRAFF. CDR3 in DNA: TGTGCCAGCAGTTACCGGATGTTTGTGTTAACCCGGAGGGCTTTCTTT.

Only one count was recorded for this clone. The chain recombines TRBV7-9 with TRBJ1-1; 8 bases are a match to TRBD1. The CDR3 length is 14 residues. The V segment lost 4 bases and the J segment 7 bases; nucleotides outside the gene matches: 8. CDR1 is SEHNR, CDR2 FQNEAQ, per germline (reference sequence). The CDR3 here is CASSSTDRGYEAFF. Written as DNA, the CDR3 is TGTGCCAGCAGCTCCACCGACAGGGGCTATGAAGCTTTCTTT.

The genes are TRBV5-1 and TRBJ2-3; 9 bases agree with TRBD1. Losses at the gene ends were 4 bases for V and 7 bases for J; bases not matched to a gene: 4. Germline V lookup: CDR1 SGHRS, CDR2 YFSETQ. The CDR3 consists of 13 residues. The CDR3 DNA reads TGCGCCAGCAGCCCGGGACAGGGAAATACGCAGTATTTT. Amino acid sequence: CASSPGQGNTQYF.

J is TRBJ2-3 and V is TRBV5-4; 9 bases are shared with TRBD2. The CDR3 is 16 amino acids. Looked up from germline, CDR1 is SGHNT and CDR2 is YYREEE (reference sequence). Trimming removed 3 bases from V and 6 bases from J; junction bases left unmatched: 11. DNA of the CDR3: TGTGCCAGCAGCTCGGGGCGGGGGGGATTCAAGGATACGCAGTATTTT. It yields the protein CASSSGRGGFKDTQYF.

About this clone itself: Its ends do not fully match the called genes, so a read error is possible. The chain joins TRBV6-6 to TRBJ1-3; no reliable D call. CDR1 MNHNY and CDR2 SVGAGI come from the germline V gene (reference sequence). The CDR3 has 16 residues. The CDR3 bases are TGTGCCAGCGCGGGCAGTGGATTTGGCTCTGGAGACACCATATATTTT. It encodes CASAGSGFGSGDTIYF.

This rearrangement joins TRBV19 to TRBJ1-2, with 11 bases identical to TRBD1. Trimming cost V 7 bases and J 3 bases; bases outside gene matches: 10. Germline lookup yields CDR1 LNHDA and CDR2 SQIVND (reference sequence). There are 16 residues in the CDR3. CDR3 region: CASTPSPGQGDYGYTF. In DNA form, the CDR3 reads TGTGCCAGTACCCCAAGCCCGGGACAGGGGGACTATGGCTACACCTTC.

This clone has a handful of counts. V gene TRBV2 combines with J gene TRBJ1-5; TRBD1 is a possible D gene (5 bases). The CDR3 is 14 amino acids. Germline V gives CDR1 SNHLY, CDR2 FYNNEI. Trimming pared 2 bases from V and 11 bases from J, leaving 16 bases between. CDR3 nucleotides: TGTGCCAGCAGTGAACCCAGGGAGGTGGGGACCCAGCATTTT. Translating it yields CASSEPREVGTQHF.

The CDR3 nucleotides read TGTGCCTGGAGTCATGACAGGGGTTATACCGGGGAGCTGTTTTTT. Protein product: CAWSHDRGYTGELFF. This rearrangement joins TRBV30 to TRBJ2-2, with TRBD1 matching over 8 bases. The trim removed 2 bases at V and 5 bases at J, leaving 7 bases unmatched. The CDR3 runs to 15 residues. Germline CDR1 reads GTSNPN; CDR2 reads SVGIG (reference sequence).